This T cell receptor beta chain is from a study of radiotherapy plus CTLA-4 blockade in lung cancer (dated by TCRdb to the late 2010s). Background for the entire study: Among enrolled patients, about 19% had an objective response and 25% to 40% reached disease control. Here is what the overall study found, with its caveats: After treatment with radiotherapy and ipilimumab, TCR clones that came from tumors expanded in the peripheral blood. Increased serum interferon-beta after radiation, together with early dynamic changes in blood T cell clones, were reported to be the strongest predictors of response.

In this study, focal radiation therapy paired with CTLA-4 blockade (ipilimumab) was tested in patients who had chemo-refractory metastatic non-small-cell lung cancer. As to this clone: Its target antigen remains unknown. Per-base quality was not reported, and no clone a single base away is much larger than it.

Libraries were built with the immunoSEQ multiplex PCR assay. The table was pulled from immuneACCESS by TCRdb, which kept in-frame rearrangements only. Such tables lose some clones; where checked, under half of the loss comes from unresolved V genes, and the rest has no known cause. The sample contains about 98,000 clones, 70% to 90% of them found a single time. Together, the top ten hold 4% to 6% of the sample. The germline V gene supplies CDR1 SGHTA and CDR2 FQGTGA. Measured from the cysteine to the phenylalanine, the CDR3 is 13 residues long. The DNA shown is the 39-base CDR3, in frame from base 1. V was cut back by 0 bases and J by 9 bases, leaving a gap of 10 bases between them.

This chain joins TRBV7-3 to TRBJ2-3; confidence is insufficient to name the D gene. The clonotype originates from a human donor with non-small cell lung cancer that progressed on radiotherapy plus ipilimumab. The specimen comprised peripheral blood, sampled from a patient treated with radiotherapy plus ipilimumab. The sequenced DNA: TGTGCCAGCAGCTTAACTTCGAGTTCCACGCAGTATTTT. Its coded protein is CASSLTSSSTQYF.